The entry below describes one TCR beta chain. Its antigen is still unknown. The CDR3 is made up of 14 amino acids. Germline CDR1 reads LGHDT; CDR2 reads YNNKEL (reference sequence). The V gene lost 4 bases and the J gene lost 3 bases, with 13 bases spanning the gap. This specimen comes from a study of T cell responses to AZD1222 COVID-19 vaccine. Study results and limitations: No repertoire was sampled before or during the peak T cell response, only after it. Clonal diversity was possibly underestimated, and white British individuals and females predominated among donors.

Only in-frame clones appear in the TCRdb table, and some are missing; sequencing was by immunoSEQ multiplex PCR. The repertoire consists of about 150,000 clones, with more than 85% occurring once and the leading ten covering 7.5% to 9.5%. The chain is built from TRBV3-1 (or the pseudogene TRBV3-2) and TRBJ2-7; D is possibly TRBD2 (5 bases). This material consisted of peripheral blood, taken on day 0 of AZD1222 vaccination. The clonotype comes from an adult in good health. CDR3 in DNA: TGTGCCAGCAGCCCGTGGTACGGACTCTACGAGCAGTACTTC. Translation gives CASSPWYGLYEQYF.